The sequence of this T cell receptor beta chain was determined in a study of OX40 agonist ivuxolimab in advanced cancers. This clone occurred a few times. This CDR3 has 18 amino acids. In germline, CDR1 is SGHTA, CDR2 FQGTGA. The V and J ends lost 2 bases and 2 bases, in that order; junction bases with no gene match: 10. TCRdb's table, derived via immunoSEQ multiplex PCR, lists solely in-frame clones and lacks some. The sample lists tens of thousands of clones, roughly 87% occurring once. The chain couples TRBV7-3 to TRBJ2-2; 8 positions agree with TRBD2. The clonotype comes from an adult with an advanced solid tumor such as melanoma, head and neck, liver or kidney cancer. The sequences come from CD4+ or CD8+ T cells sorted from blood, collected in a trial of the OX40 agonist ivuxolimab. In DNA, the CDR3 is TGTGCCAGCAGCTTATTACCTGGAACTAGCGGAAACACCGGGGAGCTGTTTTTT. Translation gives CASSLLPGTSGNTGELFF.